Shown below are 32 T cell receptor beta chains from a single sample sequenced in a study of PD-L1 blockade in urothelial cancer (dated by TCRdb to about 2017). Explained via the paper, the time point label denotes: pretreatment peripheral blood. Libraries were prepared through the immunoSEQ multiplex PCR assay. TCRdb mirrors the immuneACCESS table, restricted to in-frame sequences. Some clones are absent from its copies; in checked studies, under half trace to an unresolved V gene, and the reason for the others is unknown. For this sample there are 60,000 or so clones; approximately 83% appear just once. The top ten constitute approximately 14% of the sample. The sequenced sample was PBMCs, obtained around atezolizumab (anti-PD-L1) treatment. The receptor set was obtained from a man between 65 and 85 years old with urothelial cancer.

The rearrangement joins TRBV7-2 to TRBJ1-5; weak D call: TRBD1 (5 bases). V lost 1 base and J lost 8, with 15 bases in between. This CDR3 contains 15 residues. The germline V gene encodes CDR1 SGHTA and CDR2 FQGNSA. This CDR3 reads CASSLGDSIREPQHF. CDR3 DNA: TGTGCCAGCAGCTTAGGAGACAGCATAAGGGAGCCCCAGCATTTT.

The chain links TRBV6-4 to TRBJ2-2, with D tentatively TRBD2 (6 bases). With 3 bases removed from V and 4 bases from J, the gap between germline ends came to 12 bases. The CDR3 is 15 amino acids. The germline V gene has CDR1 MRHNA and CDR2 SNTAGT. The CDR3 here is CASSEGGISTGELFF. The CDR3 coding sequence is TGTGCCAGCAGTGAGGGCGGGATATCCACCGGGGAGCTGTTTTTT.

J is TRBJ1-1 and V is TRBV7-9; D gene ambiguous. The CDR3 is 15 residues long. The V end was cut by 1 base, the J end by 1 base, with 10 bases between. Germline V lookup: CDR1 SEHNR, CDR2 FQNEAQ (reference sequence). CDR3 nucleotides: TGTGCCAGCAGCTTAGTCTCGGCAGGGAACACTGAAGCTTTCTTT. This translates into CASSLVSAGNTEAFF. The full variable domain, with the rest looked up from reference TRBV7-9 and TRBJ1-1, is DTGVSQNPRHKITKRGQNVTFRCDPISEHNRLYWYRQTLGQGPEFLTYFQNEAQLEKSRLLSDRFSAERPKGSFSTLEIQRTEQGDSAMYLCASSLVSAGNTEAFFGQGTRLTVV.

This chain uses TRBV7-2 with TRBJ2-7; 7 bases are shared with TRBD2. Trimming removed 5 bases from V and 0 bases from J; junction bases left unmatched: 10. The CDR3 runs 16 residues. Looked up from germline, CDR1 is SGHTA and CDR2 is FQGNSA. CDR3 nucleotide sequence: TGTGCCAGCAGCCTACAATCTAGCGGCTACTCCTACGAGCAGTACTTC. It specifies CASSLQSSGYSYEQYF.

This rearrangement joins TRBV5-8 to TRBJ2-7, with D possibly matching TRBD1 (6 bases). The CDR3 length is 13 residues. Trimming took 4 bases from V and 5 from J, leaving 13 bases between them. Germline values: CDR1 SGHTS, CDR2 YDEGEE. The CDR3 DNA sequence: TGTGCCAGCAGCACCAGGGGCTGGGACGAGCAGTACTTC. Its translation: CASSTRGWDEQYF.

The V call is TRBV6-1, the J call TRBJ2-7; TRBD1 matches at 7 bases. Germline CDR1 is MNHNS and CDR2 is SASEGT. The CDR3 is made up of 17 amino acids. V shed 0 bases, J shed 6 bases, and the junction held 14 bases outside the gene matches. CDR3: CASSEARLGGLTREQYF. In DNA, the CDR3 is TGTGCCAGCAGTGAAGCGCGTTTAGGGGGCCTCACCCGCGAGCAGTACTTC.

V gene TRBV7-9 combines with J gene TRBJ2-2; 8 positions match TRBD2. There are 15 residues in the CDR3. With V trimmed by 0 bases and J by 5 bases, 2 bases remained unmatched. Per the germline V gene, CDR1 is SEHNR and CDR2 is FQNEAQ (reference sequence). The DNA of the CDR3 is TGTGCCAGCAGCTTAGCGGCTAGCGGGACCGGGGAGCTGTTTTTT. This gives the protein CASSLAASGTGELFF. Full variable domain (rest looked up from reference TRBV7-9 and TRBJ2-2): DTGVSQNPRHKITKRGQNVTFRCDPISEHNRLYWYRQTLGQGPEFLTYFQNEAQLEKSRLLSDRFSAERPKGSFSTLEIQRTEQGDSAMYLCASSLAASGTGELFFGEGSRLTVL.

J is TRBJ1-2 and V is TRBV5-4, with D maybe TRBD1 (6 bases). V was pared by 3 bases and J by 4 bases, with 13 bases between. Germline assignment: CDR1 SGHNT and CDR2 YYREEE (reference sequence). This CDR3 has 14 amino acids. The CDR3: CASSSETGSYGYTF. The CDR3 nucleotides are TGTGCCAGCAGCTCGGAGACAGGAAGCTATGGCTACACCTTC.

This clone showed up just a few times. V is TRBV5-4 and J is TRBJ2-1, with D possibly TRBD1 on 6 matching bases. Trimming cost V 0 bases and J 15 bases, with 16 bases left between them. This CDR3 has 13 amino acids. Germline V lookup: CDR1 SGHNT, CDR2 YYREEE (reference sequence). CDR3 in DNA: TGTGCCAGCAGCTTGGAGGGGGACCACAGTGGGTTCTTC. Its protein is CASSLEGDHSGFF. Using reference TRBV5-4 and TRBJ2-1 for the parts outside the CDR3, the full variable domain is ETGVTQSPTHLIKTRGQQVTLRCSSQSGHNTVSWYQQALGQGPQFIFQYYREEENGRGNFPPRFSGLQFPNYSSELNVNALELDDSALYLCASSLEGDHSGFFGPGTRLTVL.

The gene calls are TRBV7-8 and TRBJ1-4; tentative D call: TRBD1 (6 bases). CDR1 and CDR2 from the germline V gene are SGHVS and FQNEAQ. Trimming took 4 bases from V and 0 from J, leaving 9 bases between them. The CDR3 loop spans 15 amino acids. CDR3 sequence: CASSSRTATNEKLFF. The DNA for the CDR3 is TGTGCCAGCAGCTCGAGGACAGCAACTAATGAAAAACTGTTTTTT.

The chain employs TRBV5-4 and TRBJ2-2; 8 bases fit TRBD2. The germline gives CDR1 SGHNT, CDR2 YYREEE (reference sequence). After removal of 0 bases from V and 1 base from J, the junction contained 2 bases not matched to a gene. The CDR3 has 16 residues. The CDR3 reads CASSLGTSLNTGELFF. CDR3 sequence (DNA): TGTGCCAGCAGCTTGGGGACTAGCCTGAACACCGGGGAGCTGTTTTTT.

This sequence joins TRBV5-3 and TRBJ2-5; 10 bases map to TRBD2. TRBV5-3 is treated as an ORF (open reading frame) with a function not yet certain. J was trimmed by 0 bases and V by 4 bases; bases with no gene match: 15. CDR3 length equals 19 residues. The CDR3: CARSARTSGLLRYQETQYF. CDR3 DNA sequence: TGTGCCAGAAGCGCCCGGACTAGCGGCCTCCTTCGGTACCAAGAGACCCAGTACTTC.

This clone was counted only a few times. The chain has TRBV4-1 and TRBJ1-1; no firm D call. V lost 3 bases to trimming and J lost 5 bases, with 13 bases between them. In germline, CDR1 is MGHRA, CDR2 YSYEKL. The CDR3 loop spans 14 amino acids. CDR3 loop: CASSHERRETEAFF. The CDR3, as DNA: TGCGCCAGCAGCCATGAGCGGAGGGAGACTGAAGCTTTCTTT.

The chain employs TRBV9 and TRBJ2-4; a possible D gene is TRBD2 (5 bases). Trimming stripped 0 bases from V and 0 bases from J, with 7 bases between. This CDR3 has 15 residues. In germline, CDR1 is SGDLS, CDR2 YYNGEE. The CDR3 nucleotides read TGTGCCAGCAGCGTAGCAGGACTAGCCAAAAACATTCAGTACTTC. Translating gives CASSVAGLAKNIQYF.

This clone was counted once. The chain carries TRBV5-4 and TRBJ2-5, with 9 bases lining up with TRBD1. The trim removed 6 bases at V and 5 bases at J, leaving 5 bases unmatched. The CDR3 runs 13 residues. The germline CDR1 and CDR2 sequences are SGHNT and YYREEE (reference sequence). In nucleotides, the CDR3 is TGTGCCAGCAATGGTGGACAGGGGGAGACCCAGTACTTC. This codes for CASNGGQGETQYF.

This clone came up once. The chain employs TRBV5-3 and TRBJ1-3; D possibly corresponds to TRBD1 (5 bases). TRBV5-3 falls under the ORF class, with uncertain function. Trimming cost V 4 bases and J 6 bases, with 23 bases left between them. This CDR3 spans 17 amino acids. CDR3 protein: CARSKGGGMRSKNTIYF. The CDR3 DNA reads TGTGCCAGAAGCAAGGGCGGGGGGATGAGATCCAAAAACACCATATATTTT.

This chain links TRBV6-5 with TRBJ2-2; the match to TRBD2 covers 7 bases. V gave up 8 bases and J gave up 1 base; unmatched junction bases: 7. Germline V CDR1 and CDR2: MNHEY, SVGAGI. There are 15 residues in the CDR3. CDR3 sequence: CASGTLAGNTGELFF. As DNA, the CDR3 is TGTGCCAGCGGCACTTTAGCGGGGAACACCGGGGAGCTGTTTTTT.

This clone was recorded a few times. The CDR3 here is CASSLLLSGNTIYF. CDR3 DNA sequence: TGTGCCAGCAGCCTCCTACTCTCTGGAAACACCATATATTTT. The chain is built from TRBV13 and TRBJ1-3, with D uncertain. Trimming left V 5 bases short and J 0 bases short, with 8 bases between. The CDR3 contains 14 residues. Germline values: CDR1 PRHDT, CDR2 FYEKMQ (reference sequence). Full variable domain (remainder filled in from reference TRBV13 and TRBJ1-3): AAGVIQSPRHLIKEKRETATLKCYPIPRHDTVYWYQQGPGQDPQFLISFYEKMQSDKGSIPDRFSAQQFSDYHSELNMSSLELGDSALYFCASSLLLSGNTIYFGEGSWLTVV.

The V gene is TRBV11-2, the J gene TRBJ1-1, with 10 bases matching TRBD1. The germline V gene encodes CDR1 SGHAT and CDR2 FQNNGV. The V and J ends lost 4 bases and 3 bases, in that order; junction bases with no gene match: 2. There are 14 residues in the CDR3. As DNA, the CDR3 is TGTGCCAGCAGCTCAGGACAGGGGGACACTGAAGCTTTCTTT. This translates into CASSSGQGDTEAFF.

This clone was recorded a few times. The chain is built from TRBV18 and TRBJ1-1; 9 nucleotides line up with TRBD1. From germline, CDR1 is KGHSH and CDR2 LQKENI. Trimming removed 4 bases from V and 1 base from J; junction bases left unmatched: 1. The CDR3 spans 14 residues. The CDR3, as DNA: TGTGCCAGCTCACAGGGACAGGGGAACACTGAAGCTTTCTTT. As protein: CASSQGQGNTEAFF.

V is TRBV18 and J is TRBJ1-4, with 7 bases fitting TRBD1. The V and J ends lost 6 bases and 5 bases, in that order; junction bases with no gene match: 9. The CDR3 loop spans 15 amino acids. CDR1 and CDR2 (germline): KGHSH, LQKENI. CDR3 nucleotide sequence: TGTGCCAGCTCGCCCAACAGGGGTCCGAATGAAAAACTGTTTTTT. It codes for CASSPNRGPNEKLFF.

The J gene is TRBJ1-2, the V gene TRBV28; D not certain. This CDR3 region has 14 residues. Germline CDR1 is MDHEN and CDR2 is SYDVKM. V dropped 2 bases and J dropped 4 bases, with 11 bases sitting between them. The CDR3 bases are TGTGCCAGCAGTTTACAACTGCCACCCTATGGCTACACCTTC. It encodes CASSLQLPPYGYTF.

This clone was observed once. This chain uses TRBV4-2 with TRBJ1-2; D may be TRBD1 (5 bases). This CDR3 spans 14 amino acids. Trimming cost V 0 bases and J 4 bases, with 9 bases left between them. Per the germline V gene, CDR1 is LGHNA and CDR2 is YNFKEQ. The CDR3 reads CASSQDKQGYGYTF. The CDR3 nucleotides read TGTGCCAGCAGCCAAGATAAGCAGGGCTATGGCTACACCTTC.

The chain recombines TRBV6-1 with TRBJ2-7; D call uncertain. Trimming pared 6 bases from V and 3 bases from J, leaving 9 bases between. Germline-derived CDR1 and CDR2 are MNHNS and SASEGT. This CDR3 spans 12 amino acids. CDR3 bases: TGTGCCAGCAGAACAATGTACTACGAGCAGTACTTC. Amino acid sequence: CASRTMYYEQYF.

V is TRBV6-1 and J is TRBJ1-5; 7 bases are a match to TRBD1. This CDR3 has 14 residues. Germline lookup yields CDR1 MNHNS and CDR2 SASEGT. V was clipped by 6 bases and J by 7 bases; unmatched bases: 9. CDR3 DNA sequence: TGTGCCAGCAGACAGGGGACGTTGATCCAGCCCCAGCATTTT. As protein: CASRQGTLIQPQHF.

This clone has more than one count but fewer than ten. The chain carries TRBV27 and TRBJ1-2; the D gene is possibly TRBD1 (6 bases). V lost 3 bases and J 4 bases, leaving 21 bases between the germline ends. This CDR3 is built from 17 residues. The germline CDR1 and CDR2 sequences are MNHEY and SMNVEV (reference sequence). CDR3 in DNA: TGTGCCAGCAGTTTCCGAGGGGCCTTCCGACAGGCCTATGGCTACACCTTC. Translating gives CASSFRGAFRQAYGYTF.

The CDR3: CASSFGSSYNEQFF. CDR3 sequence (DNA): TGCGCCAGCAGCTTCGGTAGTTCCTACAATGAGCAGTTCTTC. The rearrangement joins TRBV5-1 to TRBJ2-1, with D unresolved. The CDR3 consists of 14 residues. Trimming stripped 2 bases from V and 1 base from J, with 7 bases between. Germline V CDR1 and CDR2: SGHRS, YFSETQ.

The rearrangement links TRBV19 to TRBJ1-2; D unclear. The CDR3 loop spans 14 amino acids. Germline V gene lookup returns CDR1 LNHDA and CDR2 SQIVND (reference sequence). Trimming took off 2 bases at V and 2 bases at J, with 9 bases between the two ends. CDR3 nucleotides: TGTGCCAGTAGTATAAGCAGGCAGAACTATGGCTACACCTTC. Encoded protein: CASSISRQNYGYTF.

V usage is TRBV15 and J usage is TRBJ2-1; 9 nucleotides align to TRBD2. This CDR3 has 14 amino acids. Germline V gene data show CDR1 as LNHNV and CDR2 as YYDKDF (reference sequence). J gave up 4 bases and V 7 bases, and 5 bases lay outside the gene matches. The CDR3 nucleotides read TGTGCCACCACCCTAGCGGGAACGTACAATGAGCAGTTCTTC. Translated, it gives CATTLAGTYNEQFF.

With respect to this clone: In the same sample, other DNA sequences code for this CDR3. The rearrangement links TRBV18 to TRBJ2-2; 7 bases are a match to TRBD1. The CDR3 runs to 15 residues. J gave up 1 base and V 2 bases, and 1 base lay outside the gene matches. In germline, CDR1 is KGHSH, CDR2 LQKENI. CDR3 region: CASSPGTENTGELFF. Written as DNA, the CDR3 is TGTGCCAGCTCACCAGGGACAGAGAACACCGGGGAGCTGTTTTTT.

The chain has TRBV11-3 and TRBJ2-7, with 7 bases matching TRBD2. Germline trimming cut 1 base from V and 2 bases from J; bases unmatched to any gene: 2. The CDR3 covers 14 residues. CDR1 is SGHNT and CDR2 is YENEEA in the germline V gene. The CDR3 nucleotides read TGTGCCAGCAGCTTAGCGGGAGGAACCTACGAGCAGTACTTC. It yields the protein CASSLAGGTYEQYF.

The chain carries TRBV10-3 and TRBJ2-1; 7 bases agree with TRBD2. The CDR3 loop spans 14 amino acids. Losses at the gene ends were 6 bases for V and 1 base for J; bases not matched to a gene: 3. CDR1 ENHRY and CDR2 SYGVKD come from the germline V gene. The DNA of the CDR3 is TGTGCCATCAGCACTAGCGAGTCCTACAATGAGCAGTTCTTC. Its translation: CAISTSESYNEQFF.